Presented here are 27 T cell receptor beta chains from one specimen sequenced in a study of cytomegalovirus exposure and HLA in healthy donors. TCRdb keeps only in-frame clones here, not all; method: immunoSEQ multiplex PCR. The sample carries approximately 200,000 clones, about 81% recorded once. Sample: PBMCs. The source of these receptors is a woman aged 30 to 39 in good health and CMV-seronegative.

The chain is built from TRBV5-1 and TRBJ1-2, with a possible D match to TRBD1 (6 bases). Germline V gene sequence: CDR1 SGHRS, CDR2 YFSETQ. V was cut by 0 bases and J by 10 bases, with 16 bases left in between. The CDR3 runs to 14 residues. This chain's CDR3 is CASSLGQAENSYTF. In DNA form, the CDR3 reads TGCGCCAGCAGCTTGGGACAGGCAGAGAATTCCTACACCTTC.

The chain is built from TRBV27 and TRBJ2-5; the D is unclear. Trimming removed 4 bases from V and 3 bases from J, with 9 bases in between. The CDR3 contains 13 residues. In germline, CDR1 is MNHEY, CDR2 SMNVEV (reference sequence). The CDR3, as DNA: TGTGCCAGCAGTTGGGCAGCCAAAGAGACCCAGTACTTC. Residues: CASSWAAKETQYF.

The chain couples TRBV2 to TRBJ2-5, with D uncertain. The V and J ends lost 10 bases and 1 base respectively, with 13 bases between them. CDR3 length: 13 amino acids. Germline CDR1 SNHLY, CDR2 FYNNEI. The CDR3 nucleotides read TGTGCCACTGGCTTTTCGTTCCAAGAGACCCAGTACTTC. Its protein is CATGFSFQETQYF. Using reference TRBV2 and TRBJ2-5 for the parts outside the CDR3, the full variable domain is EPEVTQTPSHQVTQMGQEVILRCVPISNHLYFYWYRQILGQKVEFLVSFYNNEISEKSEIFDDQFSVERPDGSNFTLKIRSTKLEDSAMYFCATGFSFQETQYFGPGTRLLVL.

The rearrangement joins TRBV10-3 to TRBJ1-6; 7 nucleotides agree with TRBD1. Germline-derived CDR1 and CDR2 are ENHRY and SYGVKD. After removal of 6 bases from V and 15 bases from J, the junction contained 5 bases not matched to a gene. This CDR3 region has 11 residues. The CDR3 DNA reads as TGTGCCATCAGGGGGGACAGCATCCTCCACTTT. Translation: CAIRGDSILHF.

The CDR3 protein is CASRSSGGAGSDTQYF. CDR3 nucleotide sequence: TGCGCCAGCAGGAGCAGCGGGGGGGCCGGCTCAGATACGCAGTATTTT. The rearrangement joins TRBV5-1 to TRBJ2-3, with 10 bases lining up with TRBD2. Losses at the gene ends were 5 bases for V and 4 bases for J; bases not matched to a gene: 10. CDR3 length: 16 residues. CDR1 and CDR2 (germline): SGHRS, YFSETQ.

The rearrangement uses TRBV5-1 and TRBJ2-5; the D gene is possibly TRBD2 (7 bases). The germline CDR1 and CDR2 sequences are SGHRS and YFSETQ. The V end lost 4 bases, the J end lost 6 bases, and 16 bases lay between the germline ends. The length of the CDR3 is 14 residues. CDR3 loop: CASSARGGEKTQYF. CDR3 bases: TGCGCCAGCAGCGCTAGAGGGGGGGAAAAGACCCAGTACTTC.

V gene TRBV9 combines with J gene TRBJ1-2; 7 bases agree with TRBD1. Trimming at V came to 3 bases and at J to 2 bases, leaving 7 bases not matched to a gene. This CDR3 has 15 residues. Germline CDR1 reads SGDLS; CDR2 reads YYNGEE. The DNA of the CDR3 is TGTGCCAGCAGCGCACTGTCGACAGGGAACTATGGCTACACCTTC. Translating it yields CASSALSTGNYGYTF.

The chain has TRBV28 and TRBJ2-1; D is perhaps TRBD2 (6 bases). This CDR3 has 15 amino acids. Trimming shortened V by 2 bases and J by 4 bases, and 12 bases separated the two germline ends. Germline CDR1 MDHEN, CDR2 SYDVKM. The CDR3 spells CASSLGGVSYNEQFF. The CDR3 nucleotides read TGTGCCAGCAGTTTAGGAGGGGTTTCGTACAATGAGCAGTTCTTC.

The chain joins TRBV4-1 to TRBJ1-2; possibly TRBD1 for D (6 bases). The V end lost 8 bases, the J end lost 7 bases, and 20 bases lay between the germline ends. This CDR3 has 14 amino acids. Germline V gene data show CDR1 as MGHRA and CDR2 as YSYEKL. CDR3 nucleotides: TGCGCCAGCGGGGAGCGGGGGCCCACTGGTGGCTACACCTTC. Translated, it gives CASGERGPTGGYTF.

The J gene is TRBJ2-3, the V gene TRBV25-1, with TRBD2 as a possible D gene (5 bases). The CDR3 has 13 residues. Trimming left V 6 bases short and J 7 bases short, with 14 bases between. Looked up from germline, CDR1 is MGHDK and CDR2 is SYGVNS. The CDR3 is CASRADVYNTQYF. The CDR3 DNA is TGTGCCAGCAGAGCGGACGTTTATAATACGCAGTATTTT.

The chain joins TRBV19 to TRBJ2-1; 14 nucleotides align to TRBD2. V lost 9 bases to trimming and J lost 4 bases; unmatched junction nucleotides: 8. The V gene's germline CDR1 is LNHDA and CDR2 SQIVND (reference sequence). The CDR3 runs 16 residues. CDR3 bases: TGTGCCAGCACGAGACTAGCGGGAGGGCCTTACAATGAGCAGTTCTTC. Its translation is CASTRLAGGPYNEQFF.

This clone is a singleton in its sample. The chain combines TRBV6-5 with TRBJ2-2, with 7 bases that match TRBD1. CDR3 length: 16 residues. CDR1 is MNHEY and CDR2 is SVGAGI in the germline V gene. V lost 0 bases and J lost 3; bases outside the gene matches: 4. Here the CDR3 DNA reads TGTGCCAGCAGTTACTCCGGGACAGACTACACCGGGGAGCTGTTTTTT. Its translation is CASSYSGTDYTGELFF.

The rearrangement joins TRBV9 to TRBJ2-1, with TRBD2 matching over 12 bases. V shed 3 bases and J 3 bases; nucleotides not matched to a gene: 4. The CDR3 is 16 amino acids. Germline V gene lookup returns CDR1 SGDLS and CDR2 YYNGEE. DNA of the CDR3: TGTGCCAGCAGCGCCGGGACTAGCGGGTTCTACAATGAGCAGTTCTTC. Translation gives CASSAGTSGFYNEQFF.

The chain carries TRBV4-1 and TRBJ1-5; 7 bases fit TRBD1. This CDR3 has 16 residues. Trimming at V came to 2 bases and at J to 7 bases, leaving 11 bases not matched to a gene. The germline gives CDR1 MGHRA, CDR2 YSYEKL. This CDR3 reads CASSQRLEQGLQPQHF. In DNA form, the CDR3 reads TGCGCCAGCAGCCAACGCTTAGAACAGGGGTTACAGCCCCAGCATTTT.

The rearrangement uses TRBV18 and TRBJ1-2, with TRBD1 identical over 7 bases. This CDR3 contains 13 residues. Trimming at V came to 5 bases and at J to 4 bases, leaving 4 bases not matched to a gene. Germline loops: CDR1 KGHSH, CDR2 LQKENI. This chain's CDR3 is CASSGDSPYGYTF. The CDR3 region has the DNA TGTGCCAGCTCAGGGGACAGCCCCTATGGCTACACCTTC.

The chain links TRBV6-1 to TRBJ2-7, with D tentatively TRBD1 (6 bases). Trimming removed 0 bases from V and 1 base from J, with 10 bases in between. The CDR3 sequence is 15 residues long. Looked up from germline, CDR1 is MNHNS and CDR2 is SASEGT. CDR3 sequence (DNA): TGTGCCAGCAGTGAAGCTCAAGGGGGATCCTACGAGCAGTACTTC. It specifies CASSEAQGGSYEQYF.

The chain carries TRBV18 and TRBJ2-7; 11 positions agree with TRBD1. The CDR3 consists of 16 residues. V was clipped by 3 bases and J by 7 bases; unmatched bases: 11. Looked up from germline, CDR1 is KGHSH and CDR2 is LQKENI. DNA of the CDR3: TGTGCCAGCTCACCTTCCTCCGGGACAGGGGGTGGAGAGCAGTACTTC. Its protein product is CASSPSSGTGGGEQYF.

This clone has just a few counts. The chain couples TRBV6-1 to TRBJ1-2; 7 positions match TRBD1. Trimming removed 10 bases from V and 4 bases from J; junction bases left unmatched: 6. The CDR3 sequence is 12 residues long. Looked up from germline, CDR1 is MNHNS and CDR2 is SASEGT. Here the CDR3 DNA reads TGTGCCACAGGGGGTCTAGGCTATGGCTACACCTTC. It translates to CATGGLGYGYTF.

The V call is TRBV5-1, the J call TRBJ2-6; D is unresolved. The germline gives CDR1 SGHRS, CDR2 YFSETQ. Trimming left V 4 bases short and J 0 bases short, with 8 bases between. This CDR3 contains 15 residues. The CDR3 coding sequence is TGCGCCAGCAGCGAGAGGAACTCTGGGGCCAACGTCCTGACTTTC. Translated: CASSERNSGANVLTF.

This chain joins TRBV2 and TRBJ1-1; TRBD1 is a possible D gene (5 bases). V was shortened by 2 bases and J by 4 bases, with 14 bases between the two germline ends. Germline assignment: CDR1 SNHLY and CDR2 FYNNEI. The CDR3 length is 15 residues. The CDR3 coding sequence is TGTGCCAGCAGTGAAAGGCAGGGATGGTTCACTGAAGCTTTCTTT. This sequence encodes CASSERQGWFTEAFF.

The chain uses TRBV5-1 and TRBJ1-1; D ambiguous. Deletions cut 0 bases from V and 2 bases from J, with 11 bases between. The CDR3 is made up of 15 amino acids. CDR1 and CDR2 (germline): SGHRS, YFSETQ. CDR3 bases: TGCGCCAGCAGCTTGGATGGTGAGGGTAACACTGAAGCTTTCTTT. Translation: CASSLDGEGNTEAFF.

The CDR3 coding sequence is TGCGCCAGCAGCTTGGTGCCCCCAGGGGAGGGGGAAGCTTTCTTT. This codes for CASSLVPPGEGEAFF. The chain couples TRBV5-1 to TRBJ1-1; possible D gene TRBD1, 6 bases. Trimming cost V 0 bases and J 8 bases, with 17 bases left between them. The CDR3 extends over 15 amino acids. The germline V gene has CDR1 SGHRS and CDR2 YFSETQ.

The chain carries TRBV5-1 and TRBJ2-2; tentative D call: TRBD2 (5 bases). Trimming took off 3 bases at V and 2 bases at J, with 8 bases between the two ends. There are 14 residues in the CDR3. In germline, CDR1 is SGHRS, CDR2 YFSETQ. The CDR3 region has the DNA TGCGCCAGCAGCTGGACTGTCAACACCGGGGAGCTGTTTTTT. This encodes CASSWTVNTGELFF.

This clone was seen a few times. The rearrangement joins TRBV11-1 to TRBJ2-7, with 7 bases identical to TRBD2. J lost 3 bases, V lost 2 bases, and 10 bases had no gene match. The CDR3 runs 16 residues. Germline-derived CDR1 and CDR2 are SGHAT and FQDESV (reference sequence). Written as DNA, the CDR3 is TGTGCCAGCAGCTTATCTTCCGCTAGCGGTTACTACGAGCAGTACTTC. It yields the protein CASSLSSASGYYEQYF.

The DNA for the CDR3 is TGTGCCAGTTACTCCGGGACAGGGACCCCAGGAAACACCATATATTTT. Its translation: CASYSGTGTPGNTIYF. The rearrangement uses TRBV19 and TRBJ1-3; 9 positions agree with TRBD1. This CDR3 is 16 amino acids long. Unmatched junction bases numbered 12, after V lost 8 bases and J lost 4 bases. Germline CDR1 is LNHDA and CDR2 is SQIVND (reference sequence).

V usage is TRBV6-1 and J usage is TRBJ2-1; a weak D match, TRBD2 (5 bases). Germline V gives CDR1 MNHNS, CDR2 SASEGT. Trimming pared 3 bases from V and 10 bases from J, leaving 13 bases between. The CDR3 consists of 13 residues. The CDR3 sequence is CASSDLAAAEQFF. DNA for the CDR3: TGTGCCAGCAGTGACCTAGCAGCAGCCGAGCAGTTCTTC.

The chain carries TRBV6-5 and TRBJ1-5; D is perhaps TRBD1 (6 bases). This CDR3 spans 14 amino acids. V shed 6 bases and J shed 2 bases, with 11 bases lying between them. The germline V gene has CDR1 MNHEY and CDR2 SVGAGI. This CDR3 reads CASRNTGRNQPQHF. CDR3 DNA: TGTGCCAGCAGAAATACAGGGCGCAATCAGCCCCAGCATTTT.